This is a list of T cell receptor beta chains from one sample in a study of OX40 agonist ivuxolimab in advanced cancers. This table comes from immunoSEQ multiplex PCR, and its TCRdb copy is limited to in-frame clones, with some not included. The repertoire holds roughly 66,000 clones, roughly 80% seen once, with 2% to 2.5% in the top ten. The sequencing here drew on CD4+ or CD8+ T cells sorted from blood, taken in a trial of the OX40 agonist ivuxolimab. The receptor set was obtained from an adult with an advanced solid tumor such as melanoma, head and neck, liver or kidney cancer. Each CDR3 is given with its conserved first and last residue. A D gene is named only where the DNA matches it firmly. Not every row has a clone size; where given, it reads once, few, many or a size class.

CDR3aa: CASSFLGTVDLRDEQFF; CDR3nt: TGTGCCAGCAGTTTCTTAGGGACCGTCGATTTGAGGGATGAGCAGTTCTTC; j_gene: TRBJ2-1; abundance: -; v_gene: TRBV28; d_gene: -
CDR3aa: CASSRQGAYQPQHF; CDR3nt: TGTGCCAGTAGCCGACAGGGGGCCTATCAGCCCCAGCATTTT; j_gene: TRBJ1-5; abundance: -; v_gene: TRBV19; d_gene: TRBD1
CDR3aa: CASSQDLPGQGNEQFF; CDR3nt: TGTGCCAGCAGCCAGGATTTACCGGGACAGGGTAATGAGCAGTTCTTC; j_gene: TRBJ2-1; abundance: once; v_gene: TRBV14; d_gene: TRBD1
CDR3aa: CASSQGREGVGTDTQYF; CDR3nt: TGCGCCAGCAGTCAAGGGAGGGAAGGGGTAGGAACAGATACGCAGTATTTT; j_gene: TRBJ2-3; abundance: -; v_gene: TRBV23-1; d_gene: TRBD2
CDR3aa: CASSFRWQINYGYTF; CDR3nt: TGTGCCAGCAGCTTCCGGTGGCAGATTAACTATGGCTACACCTTC; j_gene: TRBJ1-2; abundance: -; v_gene: TRBV5-6; d_gene: -
CDR3aa: CASSVQGANTEAFF; CDR3nt: TGTGCCAGCAGCGTACAGGGAGCGAACACTGAAGCTTTCTTT; j_gene: TRBJ1-1; abundance: -; v_gene: TRBV9; d_gene: -
CDR3aa: CASSEARGSGTDTQYF; CDR3nt: TGTGCCAGCAGTGAAGCTCGGGGCTCCGGCACAGATACGCAGTATTTT; j_gene: TRBJ2-3; abundance: -; v_gene: TRBV6-1; d_gene: -
CDR3aa: CASRDGQGADQPQHF; CDR3nt: TGTGCCAGTAGAGACGGACAGGGGGCCGATCAGCCCCAGCATTTT; j_gene: TRBJ1-5; abundance: -; v_gene: TRBV19; d_gene: TRBD1
CDR3aa: CATSRRWDTEAFF; CDR3nt: TGTGCCACCAGCAGACGGTGGGACACTGAAGCTTTCTTT; j_gene: TRBJ1-1; abundance: few; v_gene: TRBV15; d_gene: -
CDR3aa: CASSDRTGGVDEKLFF; CDR3nt: TGTGCCAGCAGCGATCGGACAGGGGGCGTCGATGAAAAACTGTTTTTT; j_gene: TRBJ1-4; abundance: -; v_gene: TRBV5-4; d_gene: TRBD1
CDR3aa: CASSQDPRAGTTLAKNIQYF; CDR3nt: TGTGCCAGCAGCCAAGACCCTAGAGCGGGAACAACCCTAGCCAAAAACATTCAGTACTTC; j_gene: TRBJ2-4; abundance: -; v_gene: TRBV4-2; d_gene: TRBD2
CDR3aa: CASSGGRGYEQYF; CDR3nt: TGTGCCAGCAGTGGGGGGCGCGGCTACGAGCAGTACTTC; j_gene: TRBJ2-7; abundance: -; v_gene: TRBV6-1; d_gene: -
CDR3aa: CASSFILQGGANTGELFF; CDR3nt: TGTGCCAGCAGCTTTATCCTACAAGGAGGGGCGAACACCGGGGAGCTGTTTTTT; j_gene: TRBJ2-2; abundance: -; v_gene: TRBV7-7; d_gene: -
CDR3aa: CASRNTGGNEKLFF; CDR3nt: TGTGCCAGTAGGAACACAGGAGGGAATGAAAAACTGTTTTTT; j_gene: TRBJ1-4; abundance: once; v_gene: TRBV19; d_gene: -
CDR3aa: CASSLDPGLGGGEQFF; CDR3nt: TGTGCCAGCAGCTTAGATCCGGGACTAGGGGGGGGTGAGCAGTTCTTC; j_gene: TRBJ2-1; abundance: -; v_gene: TRBV11-1; d_gene: TRBD2
CDR3aa: CASSEAGYTGELFF; CDR3nt: TGTGCCAGCAGTGAAGCTGGTTACACCGGGGAGCTGTTTTTT; j_gene: TRBJ2-2; abundance: -; v_gene: TRBV6-1; d_gene: -